The entry below gives a single TCR beta chain sequence along with its context. Its target is not known. The method was immunoSEQ multiplex PCR; TCRdb's version includes in-frame clones alone and lacks a portion of them. The sample consists of approximately 69,000 clones, about 89% of them appearing once. Looked up from germline, CDR1 is SGHRS and CDR2 is YFSETQ. Trimming took 2 bases from V and 4 from J, leaving 27 bases between them. CDR3 length: 19 amino acids. This entry belongs to a study of Tregs in tolerant kidney transplant recipients. Study-wide results and limits: For some patients, primers changed over time, blocking nucleotide-level comparison. Activated donor B cell expansion appeared to reveal the most relevant donor-specific TCRbeta repertoire.

Unstimulated Tregs (CD4+CD25+CD127-) and CD4+CD25- non-Tregs were sorted from PBMCs. V and J are TRBV5-1 and TRBJ2-5, with D perhaps TRBD2 (7 bases). This TCR derives from a human donor who received a combined kidney and bone marrow transplant. The sample in question was CD4+ T cells from blood, obtained before the transplant. The CDR3 spells CASSFGASAVTGGRETQYF. The CDR3 nucleotides are TGCGCCAGCAGCTTTGGGGCTAGCGCCGTTACCGGGGGGCGAGAGACCCAGTACTTC.